Shown below are 17 T cell receptor beta chains from a single sample sequenced in a study of shared clonotypes between healthy human individuals. TCRdb keeps only in-frame clones here, not all; method: immunoSEQ multiplex PCR. Of nearly 1,000,000 clones listed, over 60% are singletons. Sequencing was done on a sample of memory CD4+ T cells sorted from blood. This sample's subset: CD45RA-negative fraction. The source is a man aged 18-30 years in good health.

The chain carries TRBV2 and TRBJ2-5; TRBD2 matches 8 bases. Trimming took 7 bases from V and 5 from J; bases not matched to a gene: 6. Per the germline V gene, CDR1 is SNHLY and CDR2 is FYNNEI. The CDR3 is made up of 13 amino acids. CDR3 loop: CASTGGGRETQYF. The CDR3 region has the DNA TGTGCCAGCACCGGGGGGGGTCGTGAGACCCAGTACTTC.

On this clone: The same CDR3 can be traced to other DNA sequences in this sample. The chain links TRBV19 to TRBJ1-5, with D tentatively TRBD1 (6 bases). CDR1 and CDR2 (germline): LNHDA, SQIVND (reference sequence). Trimming left V 5 bases short and J 7 bases short, with 9 bases between. CDR3 length: 12 residues. The CDR3 coding sequence is TGTGCCAGTAGTCTCCAGGGGCAGCCCCAGCATTTT. It specifies CASSLQGQPQHF.

The rearrangement links TRBV7-2 to TRBJ2-2; possibly TRBD1 for D (6 bases). Germline V gene sequence: CDR1 SGHTA, CDR2 FQGNSA. CDR3 length: 14 amino acids. V lost 4 bases and J lost 7, with 13 bases in between. This chain's CDR3 is CASSSSSGVGELFF. In DNA form, the CDR3 reads TGTGCCAGCAGCTCGAGCTCAGGGGTCGGGGAGCTGTTTTTT.

In this sample, this clone turned up a few times. This chain uses TRBV5-1 with TRBJ1-4, with a weak D call TRBD1 (5 bases). V was cut by 5 bases and J by 8 bases, with 19 bases left in between. Germline CDR1 reads SGHRS; CDR2 reads YFSETQ. This CDR3 has 15 amino acids. The CDR3 bases are TGCGCCAGCAGTCCGGAGGGACGGACGGAGGAAAAACTGTTTTTT. It is translated as CASSPEGRTEEKLFF.

The chain uses TRBV23-1 and TRBJ2-5; TRBD1 matches 8 bases. TRBV23-1 is an ORF; its function is uncertain. This CDR3 region has 17 residues. Trimming took 0 bases from V and 2 from J; bases not matched to a gene: 8. For the CDR3, the DNA is TGCGCCAGCAGTCAATCAAGCCGACAGGGGTCGCAAGAGACCCAGTACTTC. Translating it yields CASSQSSRQGSQETQYF.

The chain combines TRBV19 with TRBJ1-2, with 7 bases aligning to TRBD1. CDR3 length: 19 residues. The V segment lost 1 base and the J segment 5 bases; nucleotides outside the gene matches: 19. Germline V gene lookup returns CDR1 LNHDA and CDR2 SQIVND (reference sequence). CDR3: CASSIGVLRGGVFLYGYTF. Written as DNA, the CDR3 is TGTGCCAGTAGTATAGGGGTTCTACGAGGGGGCGTTTTCTTATATGGCTACACCTTC.

The rearrangement uses TRBV10-1 and TRBJ2-7, with D unclear. The CDR3 loop spans 15 amino acids. V lost 3 bases and J lost 0, with 12 bases in between. Germline-derived CDR1 and CDR2 are WNHNN and SYGVQD (reference sequence). The CDR3 loop reads CASSEPGLSSYEQYF. The CDR3 coding sequence is TGCGCCAGCAGTGAACCCGGTCTCAGCTCCTACGAGCAGTACTTC.

This clone was recorded a few times. V is TRBV5-1 and J is TRBJ2-7, with a weak D call TRBD2 (6 bases). V was cut by 5 bases and J by 0 bases, with 12 bases left in between. Germline CDR1 SGHRS, CDR2 YFSETQ. The CDR3 runs 14 residues. CDR3 sequence: CASRQDGSSYEQYF. Here the CDR3 DNA reads TGCGCCAGCAGGCAGGACGGGAGCTCCTACGAGCAGTACTTC. The whole variable domain, remainder taken from reference TRBV5-1 and TRBJ2-7, is KAGVTQTPRYLIKTRGQQVTLSCSPISGHRSVSWYQQTPGQGLQFLFEYFSETQRNKGNFPGRFSGRQFSNSRSEMNVSTLELGDSALYLCASRQDGSSYEQYFGPGTRLTVT.

The V call is TRBV11-3, the J call TRBJ2-7; TRBD2 agrees at 7 bases. CDR1 is SGHNT, CDR2 YENEEA, per germline. V was pared by 5 bases and J by 2 bases, with 6 bases of the junction left unmatched. The CDR3 covers 14 residues. CDR3 bases: TGTGCCAGCAGCCCGGGGGGTAGCGCCTACGAGCAGTACTTC. Protein product: CASSPGGSAYEQYF. The full variable domain, completed using reference TRBV11-3 and TRBJ2-7, is EAGVVQSPRYKIIEKKQPVAFWCNPISGHNTLYWYLQNLGQGPELLIRYENEEAVDDSQLPKDRFSAERLKGVDSTLKIQPAELGDSAVYLCASSPGGSAYEQYFGPGTRLTVT.

Many counts were recorded for this clone. In DNA form, the CDR3 reads TGCGCCAGCAGCCCGAGGGGGGTCAGCACAGATACGCAGTATTTT. It codes for CASSPRGVSTDTQYF. The chain combines TRBV4-3 with TRBJ2-3; D may match TRBD1 or TRBD2 (6 bases each). The CDR3 runs to 15 residues. V lost 4 bases and J 0 bases, leaving 11 bases between the germline ends. Germline V gene data show CDR1 as LGHNA and CDR2 as YSLEER.

This chain links TRBV5-4 with TRBJ2-7, with a tentative D call TRBD2 (5 bases). V lost 2 bases and J lost 4, with 10 bases in between. CDR3 length: 13 residues. Germline assignment: CDR1 SGHNT and CDR2 YYREEE (reference sequence). The CDR3 coding sequence is TGTGCCAGCAGCTTTGGGGAGCCGTACGAGCAGTACTTC. It codes for CASSFGEPYEQYF.

This clone appeared a few times. This chain joins TRBV5-4 and TRBJ1-2; D is unclear. The CDR3 spans 15 residues. CDR1 and CDR2 from the germline V gene are SGHNT and YYREEE (reference sequence). V was pared by 0 bases and J by 8 bases, with 17 bases between. Here the CDR3 reads CASSLGGSPRWGYTF. CDR3 in DNA: TGTGCCAGCAGCTTGGGGGGAAGCCCCCGCTGGGGCTACACCTTC.

The chain links TRBV5-1 to TRBJ2-4, with D unresolved. Trimming left V 1 base short and J 5 bases short, with 7 bases between. Per germline, CDR1 SGHRS and CDR2 YFSETQ. The CDR3 contains 13 residues. The CDR3 DNA reads TGCGCCAGCAGCTTGAGCCCTGAAAACATTCAGTACTTC. Encoded protein: CASSLSPENIQYF.

The chain links TRBV7-2 to TRBJ1-4; 7 bases line up with TRBD1. Looked up from germline, CDR1 is SGHTA and CDR2 is FQGNSA. The CDR3 contains 16 residues. V lost 2 bases, J lost 4 bases, and 7 bases stayed unmatched. The CDR3 loop is CASSLRGQLINEKLFF. DNA of the CDR3: TGTGCCAGCAGCTTAAGGGGACAGTTGATTAATGAAAAACTGTTTTTT.

This clone was detected once. This chain links TRBV9 with TRBJ1-2, with TRBD1 as a possible D gene (6 bases). Trimming left V 0 bases short and J 2 bases short, with 11 bases between. CDR3 length equals 15 residues. CDR1 and CDR2 from the germline V gene are SGDLS and YYNGEE. The CDR3 nucleotides are TGTGCCAGCAGCGTAGCACAGGGCGGGAACTATGGCTACACCTTC. This codes for CASSVAQGGNYGYTF. Full variable domain (rest looked up from reference TRBV9 and TRBJ1-2): DSGVTQTPKHLITATGQRVTLRCSPRSGDLSVYWYQQSLDQGLQFLIQYYNGEERAKGNILERFSAQQFPDLHSELNLSSLELGDSALYFCASSVAQGGNYGYTFGSGTRLTVV.

This sequence joins TRBV19 and TRBJ1-2; D gene unclear. Germline assignment: CDR1 LNHDA and CDR2 SQIVND (reference sequence). This CDR3 comprises 14 residues. V dropped 4 bases and J dropped 4 bases, with 13 bases sitting between them. The CDR3: CASSRLLQRYGYTF. The CDR3 nucleotides read TGTGCCAGTAGTAGGTTGTTGCAGCGCTATGGCTACACCTTC. The full variable domain, in which reference TRBV19 and TRBJ1-2 provide the parts outside the CDR3, is DGGITQSPKYLFRKEGQNVTLSCEQNLNHDAMYWYRQDPGQGLRLIYYSQIVNDFQKGDIAEGYSVSREKKESFPLTVTSAQKNPTAFYLCASSRLLQRYGYTFGSGTRLTVV.

The rearrangement uses TRBV28 and TRBJ2-7, with 12 bases that match TRBD1. The V gene end was trimmed by 2 bases and the J gene end by 7 bases; junction bases not matched to a gene: 6. The CDR3 contains 15 residues. Germline CDR1 is MDHEN and CDR2 is SYDVKM. The CDR3 here is CASSLPGTGGGEQYF. In DNA, the CDR3 is TGTGCCAGCAGTTTACCCGGGACAGGGGGCGGAGAGCAGTACTTC.